This is a list of T cell receptor beta chains from one sample in a study of regulatory T cells in long-lasting Graves disease. TCRdb fed the multiplex PCR reads into MiXCR, producing one record per CDR3 protein. The sample carries about 660,000 distinct CDR3 sequences, about 30% recorded once. The sample consisted of peripheral blood mononuclear cells (PBMCs), taken when the disease was refractory, from a patient treated with antithyroid drugs. The receptors were gathered from a female donor with Graves disease. CDR3s include the opening cysteine and the closing phenylalanine or tryptophan. The order of the fields is J gene, V gene, clone size, D gene, CDR3 DNA, CDR3 protein. A D gene is named only where the DNA matches it firmly. Part of the rows lack a size; the others show once, few, many or a class for expanded clones.

TRBJ2-1 | TRBV7-9 | - | - | TGTGCCAGCAGCTTAGTCGGGAGCGTTAGTAATGAGCAGTTCTTC | CASSLVGSVSNEQFF
TRBJ2-2 | TRBV20-1 | - | - | TGCAGTGCTAGACCCGTTAAGGACGGGGCCACCGGGGAGCTGTTTTTT | CSARPVKDGATGELFF
TRBJ1-1 | TRBV5-1 | - | - | TGCGCCAGCAGCGTCTCGGGACCGAACACTGAAGCTTTCTTT | CASSVSGPNTEAFF
TRBJ1-1 | TRBV20-1 | few | - | TGCAGTGCTAGAGGGGATCAGGGGATGAACACTGAAGCTTTCTTT | CSARGDQGMNTEAFF
TRBJ1-2 | TRBV6-2/TRBV6-3 | - | TRBD1 | TGTGCCAGCAGGGGCGGACAGGGGGCGATCTATGGCTACACCTTC | CASRGGQGAIYGYTF
TRBJ1-5 | TRBV25-1 | - | - | TGTGCCAGCAGTCATGGGGGCGCGGGCAATCAGCCCCAGCATTTT | CASSHGGAGNQPQHF
TRBJ1-2 | TRBV20-1 | many | - | TGCAGTGCTACCACCCGTGGCTACACCTTC | CSATTRGYTF
TRBJ2-7 | TRBV6-1 | - | TRBD2 | TGTGCCAGCAGTGTTGAGAGCGGGACCTACGAGCAGTACTTC | CASSVESGTYEQYF
TRBJ2-2 | TRBV7-9 | - | - | TGTGCCAGCAGCCCCCAGGTGGACACCGGGGAGCTGTTTTTT | CASSPQVDTGELFF
TRBJ2-2 | TRBV7-2 | - | - | TGTGCCAGCAGCCCGGAGGCCAGGTGGAACACCGGGGAGCTGTTTTTT | CASSPEARWNTGELFF
TRBJ2-3 | TRBV2 | few | TRBD2 | TGTGCCAGTTTACTAGCGTCTAGCACAGATACGCAGTATTTT | CASLLASSTDTQYF
TRBJ2-7 | TRBV5-8 | - | TRBD2 | TGTGCCAGCAGCTTGGGCGGGAGGCCCGAGGGCGAGCAGTACTTC | CASSLGGRPEGEQYF
TRBJ1-2 | TRBV11-2 | - | - | TGTGCCAGCAGCCTGCGGGAGGTTTATGGCTACACCTTC | CASSLREVYGYTF
TRBJ2-5 | TRBV6-1 | few | - | TGTGCCAGCAGGAAGACCGCAGAGACCCAGTACTTC | CASRKTAETQYF
TRBJ2-7 | TRBV20-1 | few | - | TGCAGTGCTACTTGGACGGAAAACTACGAGCAGTACTTC | CSATWTENYEQYF
TRBJ2-1 | TRBV12-5 | - | TRBD2 | TGTGCTAGTGGTTATCGGGAGGGGGGCAATGAGCAGTTCTTC | CASGYREGGNEQFF
TRBJ2-6 | TRBV28 | many | TRBD2 | TGTGCCAGCAGTTCACTAGCGGGACTAGCTGGGGCCAACGTCCTGACTTTC | CASSSLAGLAGANVLTF
TRBJ1-5 | TRBV3-1 | - | - | TGTGCCAGCAGCCAAGATGGACGGGGCAATCAGCCCCAGCATTTT | CASSQDGRGNQPQHF
TRBJ1-2 | TRBV6-1 | few | - | TGTGCCGGCAGGCCCCGGGAAGGGTATGGCTACACCTTC | CAGRPREGYGYTF
TRBJ2-7 | TRBV7-9 | few | - | TGTGCCAGCAGCCATTCTGGGCTAGCACTCCTCGAGCAGTACTTC | CASSHSGLALLEQYF
TRBJ1-1 | TRBV12-3/TRBV12-4 | few | TRBD1 | TGTGCCAGCAGTAAGGACAGGGTCCCTGAAGCTTTCTTT | CASSKDRVPEAFF
TRBJ1-1 | TRBV29-1 | few | - | TGCAGCGTTGATAAGGTGGGCACTGAAGCTTTCTTT | CSVDKVGTEAFF
TRBJ1-1 | TRBV9 | few | TRBD1 | TGTGCCAGCAGCGCACCGCCCTTAGGACGGACAGGGGGTACTTTCTTT | CASSAPPLGRTGGTFF
TRBJ2-2 | TRBV5-1 | - | - | TGCGCCAGCAGCTTGGAACCTAGTAATGCCGGGGAGCTGTTTTTT | CASSLEPSNAGELFF
TRBJ1-5 | TRBV2 | many | - | TGTGCCAGCAGTGAACGTCCCCGCAAGGATGGGCCCCAGCATTTT | CASSERPRKDGPQHF
TRBJ1-5 | TRBV3-1 | few | - | TGTGCCAGCAGCCTTTATGGGCCTGACAGCCGTCGGCAGCCCCAGCATTTT | CASSLYGPDSRRQPQHF
TRBJ2-4 | TRBV5-1 | - | TRBD2 | TGCGCCAGCAGCACCGGGACTAGCGGGAATCGGAACATTCAGTACTTC | CASSTGTSGNRNIQYF
TRBJ1-4 | TRBV28 | many | - | TGTGCCAGCAGTATTAGTCGCAGGGGACGGAACGAAAAACTGTTTTTT | CASSISRRGRNEKLFF
TRBJ2-5 | TRBV30 | few | TRBD1 | TGTGCCTGGAGTCCGACCTACGGACAGGAGATTTGGGAGACCCAGTACTTC | CAWSPTYGQEIWETQYF
TRBJ2-5 | TRBV29-1 | few | - | TGCAGCGTTGACAAGGTTGGCGGGATCAAAGAGACCCAGTACTTC | CSVDKVGGIKETQYF
TRBJ2-5 | TRBV29-1 | - | - | TGCAGCGTGGGCCGGGCCACCGCTCAAGAGACCCAGTACTTC | CSVGRATAQETQYF
TRBJ1-5 | TRBV5-5 | many | - | TGTGCCAGCAGCGCGGGGAGCGATCAGCCCCAGCATTTT | CASSAGSDQPQHF
TRBJ1-2 | TRBV28 | - | - | TGTGCCAGCAGTTTAGACCATATCTATGGCTACACCTTC | CASSLDHIYGYTF
TRBJ2-7 | TRBV20-1 | - | TRBD1 | TGCAGTGCTAACCCAGGACAGGGTAAGAACGAGCAGTACTTC | CSANPGQGKNEQYF
TRBJ2-7 | TRBV7-9 | - | - | TGTGCCAGCAGACCTAAAGACAGGAACGAGCAGTACTTC | CASRPKDRNEQYF
TRBJ1-1 | TRBV6-5 | many | TRBD1 | TGTGCCAGCAGTTCAGTCCGGGACAGCACTGAAGCTTTCTTT | CASSSVRDSTEAFF
TRBJ2-2 | TRBV12-3/TRBV12-4 | few | TRBD1 | TGTGCCAGCAGCGCATCCTACCATTTAGACAGGGGACGGACCGGGGAGCTGTTTTTT | CASSASYHLDRGRTGELFF
TRBJ1-1 | TRBV15 | few | - | TGTGCCACCAGCAGAGTCCTGAACACTGAAGCTTTCTTT | CATSRVLNTEAFF
TRBJ1-1 | TRBV5-1 | few | - | TGCGCCAGCAGCTTGGAGGGTACGGGCATCAACACTGAAGCTTTCTTT | CASSLEGTGINTEAFF
TRBJ1-2 | TRBV6-1 | many | - | TGTGCCAGCATCGGGGGGGGAAAGCTCTATGGCTACACCTTC | CASIGGGKLYGYTF
TRBJ1-2 | TRBV20-1 | few | - | TGCAGTGCTAGAGACCGCAGGGTGGTGTATGGCTACACCTTC | CSARDRRVVYGYTF
TRBJ1-2 | TRBV20-1 | - | - | TGCAGTGCTAGAGATAATGGCTACACCTTC | CSARDNGYTF
TRBJ2-7 | TRBV12-3/TRBV12-4 | few | - | TGTGCCAGCAGTTTAAGGACCCCCTTTGTGCAGTACTTC | CASSLRTPFVQYF
TRBJ1-2 | TRBV28 | - | - | TGTGCCAGCAGTTCCGGACAGAGGGGTTCCTATGGCTACACCTTC | CASSSGQRGSYGYTF